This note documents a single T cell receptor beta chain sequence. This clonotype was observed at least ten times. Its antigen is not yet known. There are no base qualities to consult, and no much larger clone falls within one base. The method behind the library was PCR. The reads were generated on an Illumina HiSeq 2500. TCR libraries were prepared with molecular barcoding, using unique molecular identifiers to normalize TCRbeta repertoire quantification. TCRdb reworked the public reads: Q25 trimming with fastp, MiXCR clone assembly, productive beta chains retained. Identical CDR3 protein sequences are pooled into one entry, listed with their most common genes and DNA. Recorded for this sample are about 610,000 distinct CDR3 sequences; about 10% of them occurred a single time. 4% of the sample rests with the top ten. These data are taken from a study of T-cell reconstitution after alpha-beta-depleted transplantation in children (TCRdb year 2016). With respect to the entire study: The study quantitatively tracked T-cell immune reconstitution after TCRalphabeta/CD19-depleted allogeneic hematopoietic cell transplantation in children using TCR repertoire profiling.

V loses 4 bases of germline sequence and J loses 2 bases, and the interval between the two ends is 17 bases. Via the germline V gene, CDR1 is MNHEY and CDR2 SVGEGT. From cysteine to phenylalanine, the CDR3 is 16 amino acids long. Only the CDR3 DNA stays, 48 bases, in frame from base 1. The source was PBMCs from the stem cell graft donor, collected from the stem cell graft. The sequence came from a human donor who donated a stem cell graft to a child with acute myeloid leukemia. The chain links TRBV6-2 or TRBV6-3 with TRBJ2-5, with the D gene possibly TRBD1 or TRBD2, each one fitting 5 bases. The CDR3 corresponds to CASSSQILGVQETQYF. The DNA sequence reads TGTGCCAGCAGTTCTCAAATACTAGGGGTGCAAGAGACCCAGTACTTC.